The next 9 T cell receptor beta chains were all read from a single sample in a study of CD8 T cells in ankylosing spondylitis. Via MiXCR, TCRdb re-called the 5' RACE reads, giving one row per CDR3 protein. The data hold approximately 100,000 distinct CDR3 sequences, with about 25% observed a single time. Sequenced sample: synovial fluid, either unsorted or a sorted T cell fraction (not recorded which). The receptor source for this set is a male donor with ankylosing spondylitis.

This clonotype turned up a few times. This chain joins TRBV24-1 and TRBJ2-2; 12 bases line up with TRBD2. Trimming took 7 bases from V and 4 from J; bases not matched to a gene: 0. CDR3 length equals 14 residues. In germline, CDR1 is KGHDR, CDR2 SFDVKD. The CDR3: CATRGLAGTGELFF. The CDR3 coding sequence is TGTGCCACCAGGGGACTAGCGGGCACCGGGGAGCTGTTTTTT.

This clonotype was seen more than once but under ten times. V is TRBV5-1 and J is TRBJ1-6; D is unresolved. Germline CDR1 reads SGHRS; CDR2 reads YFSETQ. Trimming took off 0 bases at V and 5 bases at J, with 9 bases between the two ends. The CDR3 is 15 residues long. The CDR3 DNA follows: TGCGCCAGCAGCTTGGCCCCCGGAGATAATTCACCCCTCCACTTT. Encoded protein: CASSLAPGDNSPLHF. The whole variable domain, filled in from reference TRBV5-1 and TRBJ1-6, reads KAGVTQTPRYLIKTRGQQVTLSCSPISGHRSVSWYQQTPGQGLQFLFEYFSETQRNKGNFPGRFSGRQFSNSRSEMNVSTLELGDSALYLCASSLAPGDNSPLHFGNGTRLTVT.

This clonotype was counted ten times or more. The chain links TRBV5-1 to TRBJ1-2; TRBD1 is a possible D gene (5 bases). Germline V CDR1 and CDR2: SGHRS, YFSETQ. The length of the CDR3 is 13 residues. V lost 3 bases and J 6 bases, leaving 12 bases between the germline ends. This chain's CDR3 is CASSSRAGNGYTF. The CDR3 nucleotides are TGCGCCAGCAGCTCTCGGGCAGGGAATGGCTACACCTTC. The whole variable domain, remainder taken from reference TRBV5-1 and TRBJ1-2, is KAGVTQTPRYLIKTRGQQVTLSCSPISGHRSVSWYQQTPGQGLQFLFEYFSETQRNKGNFPGRFSGRQFSNSRSEMNVSTLELGDSALYLCASSSRAGNGYTFGSGTRLTVV.

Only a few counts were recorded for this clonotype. For the CDR3, the DNA is TGTGCCAGCAGCCCCCCCACCGGGACGGTCACCGGGGAGCTGTTTTTT. Amino acids: CASSPPTGTVTGELFF. This chain links TRBV11-2 with TRBJ2-2, with D perhaps assigned TRBD1 or TRBD2 (5 bases each). The CDR3 is 16 amino acids. The ends were cut back, 5 bases at V and 4 bases at J, with 17 bases in the middle. Germline V gene lookup returns CDR1 SGHAT and CDR2 FQNNGV.

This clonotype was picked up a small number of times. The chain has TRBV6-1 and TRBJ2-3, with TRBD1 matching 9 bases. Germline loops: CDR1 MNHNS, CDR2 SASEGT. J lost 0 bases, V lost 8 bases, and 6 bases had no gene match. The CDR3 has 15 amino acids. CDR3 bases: TGTGCCAGCGCATCCGGGACAGGGAGCACAGATACGCAGTATTTT. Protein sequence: CASASGTGSTDTQYF.

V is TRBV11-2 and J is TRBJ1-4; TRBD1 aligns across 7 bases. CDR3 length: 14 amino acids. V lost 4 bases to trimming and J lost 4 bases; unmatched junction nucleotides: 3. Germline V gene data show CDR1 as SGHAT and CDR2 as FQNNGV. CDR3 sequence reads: CASSSGQLNEKLFF. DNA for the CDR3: TGTGCCAGCAGCTCGGGACAGCTTAATGAAAAACTGTTTTTT.

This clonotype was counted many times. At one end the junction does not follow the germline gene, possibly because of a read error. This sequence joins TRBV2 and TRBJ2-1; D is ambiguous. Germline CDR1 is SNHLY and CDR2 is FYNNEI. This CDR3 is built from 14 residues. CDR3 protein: CASREDPSYNEQFF. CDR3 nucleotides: TGTGCCAGCAGAGAAGACCCCTCGTACAATGAGCAGTTCTTC.

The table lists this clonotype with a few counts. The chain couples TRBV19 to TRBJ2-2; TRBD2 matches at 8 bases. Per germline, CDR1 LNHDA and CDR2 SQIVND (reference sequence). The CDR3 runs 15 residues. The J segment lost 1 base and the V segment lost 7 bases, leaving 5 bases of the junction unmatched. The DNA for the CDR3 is TGTGCCAGTACCCGACTAGCGAAGAACACCGGGGAGCTGTTTTTT. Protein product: CASTRLAKNTGELFF.

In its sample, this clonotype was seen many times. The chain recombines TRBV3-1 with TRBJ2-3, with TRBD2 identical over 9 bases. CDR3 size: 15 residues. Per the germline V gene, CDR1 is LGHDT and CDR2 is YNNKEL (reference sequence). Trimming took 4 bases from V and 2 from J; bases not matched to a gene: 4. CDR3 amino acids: CASSRGLATTDTQYF. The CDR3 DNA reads TGTGCCAGCAGCCGGGGACTAGCTACCACAGATACGCAGTATTTT.